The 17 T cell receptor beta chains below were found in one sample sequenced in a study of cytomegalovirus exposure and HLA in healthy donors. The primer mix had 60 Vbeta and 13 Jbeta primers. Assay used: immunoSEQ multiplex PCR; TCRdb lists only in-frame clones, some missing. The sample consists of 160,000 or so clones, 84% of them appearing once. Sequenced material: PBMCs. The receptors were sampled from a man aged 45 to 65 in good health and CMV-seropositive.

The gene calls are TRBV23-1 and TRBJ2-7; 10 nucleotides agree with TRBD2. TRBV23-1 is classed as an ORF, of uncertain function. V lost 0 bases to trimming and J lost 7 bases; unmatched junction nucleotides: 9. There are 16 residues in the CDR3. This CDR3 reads CASSQSRVAGGREQYV. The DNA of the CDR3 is TGCGCCAGCAGTCAATCGCGGGTAGCGGGAGGAAGAGAGCAGTACGTC.

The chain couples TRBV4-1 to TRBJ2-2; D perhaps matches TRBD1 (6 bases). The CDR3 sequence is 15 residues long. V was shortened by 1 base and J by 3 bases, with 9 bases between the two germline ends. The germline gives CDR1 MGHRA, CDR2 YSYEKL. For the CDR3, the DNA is TGCGCCAGCAGCCAAGTGGACAGTTACACCGGGGAGCTGTTTTTT. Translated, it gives CASSQVDSYTGELFF.

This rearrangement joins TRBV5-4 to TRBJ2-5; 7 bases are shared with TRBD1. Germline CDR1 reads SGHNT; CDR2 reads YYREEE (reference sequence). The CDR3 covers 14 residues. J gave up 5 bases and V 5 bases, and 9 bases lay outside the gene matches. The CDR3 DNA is TGTGCCAGCAGGACAGGGTTTTTGTCGGAGACCCAGTACTTC. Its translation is CASRTGFLSETQYF. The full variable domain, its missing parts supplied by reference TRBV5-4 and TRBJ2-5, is ETGVTQSPTHLIKTRGQQVTLRCSSQSGHNTVSWYQQALGQGPQFIFQYYREEENGRGNFPPRFSGLQFPNYSSELNVNALELDDSALYLCASRTGFLSETQYFGPGTRLLVL.

CDR3 sequence: CASSGMDSRNEKLFF. The CDR3 nucleotides read TGTGCCAGTAGTGGAATGGACAGTCGTAATGAAAAACTGTTTTTT. V is TRBV19 and J is TRBJ1-4; weak D call: TRBD1 (6 bases). The CDR3 runs 15 residues. In germline, CDR1 is LNHDA, CDR2 SQIVND (reference sequence). Trimming stripped 5 bases from V and 4 bases from J, with 14 bases between.

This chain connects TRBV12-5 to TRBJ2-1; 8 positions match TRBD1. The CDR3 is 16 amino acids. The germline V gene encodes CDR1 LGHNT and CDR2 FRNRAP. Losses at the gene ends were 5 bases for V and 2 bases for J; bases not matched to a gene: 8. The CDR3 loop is CASGIGQGVAYNEQFF. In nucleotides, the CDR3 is TGTGCTAGTGGTATAGGACAGGGAGTGGCCTACAATGAGCAGTTCTTC.

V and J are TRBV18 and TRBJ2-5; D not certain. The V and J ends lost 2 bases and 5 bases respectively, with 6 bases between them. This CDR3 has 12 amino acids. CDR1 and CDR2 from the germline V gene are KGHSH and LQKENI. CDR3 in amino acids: CASSPGPETQYF. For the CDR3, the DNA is TGTGCCAGCTCACCAGGGCCCGAGACCCAGTACTTC.

The CDR3 sequence: CASRVGTGETYEQYF. The CDR3 DNA reads TGCGCCAGCAGGGTAGGGACAGGGGAAACCTACGAGCAGTACTTC. The J gene is TRBJ2-7, the V gene TRBV5-1; TRBD1 agrees at 10 bases. The CDR3 has 15 residues. V lost 5 bases, J lost 2 bases, and 7 bases stayed unmatched. Germline V gene lookup returns CDR1 SGHRS and CDR2 YFSETQ.

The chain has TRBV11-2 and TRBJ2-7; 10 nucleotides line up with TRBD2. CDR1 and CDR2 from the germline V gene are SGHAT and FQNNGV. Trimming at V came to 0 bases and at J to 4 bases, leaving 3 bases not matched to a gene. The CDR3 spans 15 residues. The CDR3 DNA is TGTGCCAGCAGCTTAGAAGGGACTAGCGTGTACGAGCAGTACGTC. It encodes CASSLEGTSVYEQYV.

CDR3 sequence reads: CASSDRGRANGYTF. DNA for the CDR3: TGTGCCAGCAGTGATAGGGGCAGGGCCAATGGCTACACCTTC. J is TRBJ1-2 and V is TRBV6-1; the D gene is possibly TRBD1 (5 bases). CDR3 length: 14 amino acids. Germline lookup yields CDR1 MNHNS and CDR2 SASEGT. Between the trimmed V and J ends, which lost 3 bases and 6 bases, there was a span of 14 bases.

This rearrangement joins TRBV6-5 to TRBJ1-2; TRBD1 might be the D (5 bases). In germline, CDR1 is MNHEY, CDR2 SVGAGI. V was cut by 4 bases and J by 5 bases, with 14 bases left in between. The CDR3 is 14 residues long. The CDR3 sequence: CASSLQGLEYGYTF. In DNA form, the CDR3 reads TGTGCCAGCAGTTTGCAGGGCCTCGAGTATGGCTACACCTTC.

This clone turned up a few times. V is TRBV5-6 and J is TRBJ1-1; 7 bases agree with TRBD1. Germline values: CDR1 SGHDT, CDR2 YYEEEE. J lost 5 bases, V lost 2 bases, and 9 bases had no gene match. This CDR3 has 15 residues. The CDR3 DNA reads TGTGCCAGCAGCTTTCGACGGACAGGAGGGACTGAAGCTTTCTTT. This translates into CASSFRRTGGTEAFF.

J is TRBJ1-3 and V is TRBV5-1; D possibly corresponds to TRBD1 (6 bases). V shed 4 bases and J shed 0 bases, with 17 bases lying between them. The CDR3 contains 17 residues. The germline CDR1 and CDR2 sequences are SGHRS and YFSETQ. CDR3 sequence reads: CASSDTGHLLSGNTIYF. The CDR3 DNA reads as TGCGCCAGCAGCGACACGGGACACCTCCTCTCTGGAAACACCATATATTTT. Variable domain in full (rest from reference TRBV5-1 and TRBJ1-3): KAGVTQTPRYLIKTRGQQVTLSCSPISGHRSVSWYQQTPGQGLQFLFEYFSETQRNKGNFPGRFSGRQFSNSRSEMNVSTLELGDSALYLCASSDTGHLLSGNTIYFGEGSWLTVV.

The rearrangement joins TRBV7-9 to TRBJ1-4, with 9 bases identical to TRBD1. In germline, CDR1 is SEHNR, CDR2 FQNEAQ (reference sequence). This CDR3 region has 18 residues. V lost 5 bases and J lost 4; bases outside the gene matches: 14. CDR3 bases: TGTGCCAGCAGCCCAGGACAGGGGAACAGCATCGGTAATGAAAAACTGTTTTTT. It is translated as CASSPGQGNSIGNEKLFF. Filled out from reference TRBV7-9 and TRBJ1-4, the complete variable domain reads DTGVSQNPRHKITKRGQNVTFRCDPISEHNRLYWYRQTLGQGPEFLTYFQNEAQLEKSRLLSDRFSAERPKGSFSTLEIQRTEQGDSAMYLCASSPGQGNSIGNEKLFFGSGTQLSVL.

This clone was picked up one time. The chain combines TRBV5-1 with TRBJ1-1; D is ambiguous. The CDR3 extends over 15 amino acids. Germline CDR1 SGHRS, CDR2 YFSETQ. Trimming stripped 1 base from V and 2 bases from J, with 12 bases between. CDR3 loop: CASSLKMGGNTEAFF. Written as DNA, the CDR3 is TGCGCCAGCAGCTTGAAGATGGGAGGCAACACTGAAGCTTTCTTT.

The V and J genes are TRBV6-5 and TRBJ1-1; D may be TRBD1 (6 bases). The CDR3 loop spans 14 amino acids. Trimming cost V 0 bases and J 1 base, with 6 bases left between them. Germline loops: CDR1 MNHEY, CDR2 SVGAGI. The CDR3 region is CASSYSGGNTEAFF. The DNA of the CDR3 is TGTGCCAGCAGTTACTCAGGGGGGAACACTGAAGCTTTCTTT.

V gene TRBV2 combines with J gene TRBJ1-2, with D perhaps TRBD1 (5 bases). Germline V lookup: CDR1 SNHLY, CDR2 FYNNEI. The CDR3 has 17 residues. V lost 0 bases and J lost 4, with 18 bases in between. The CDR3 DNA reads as TGTGCCAGCAGTGAAGCGCCGTGGGACTGGACTTTCTATGGCTACACCTTC. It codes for CASSEAPWDWTFYGYTF.

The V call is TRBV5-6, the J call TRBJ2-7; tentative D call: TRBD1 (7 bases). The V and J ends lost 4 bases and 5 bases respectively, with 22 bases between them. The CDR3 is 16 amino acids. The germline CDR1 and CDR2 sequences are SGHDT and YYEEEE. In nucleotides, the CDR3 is TGTGCCAGCAGCCTCACAATCAACAGGGGAGGAGACGAGCAGTACTTC. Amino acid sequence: CASSLTINRGGDEQYF.